The 5 T cell receptor delta chains given below trace back to one sample, sequenced in a study of gamma-delta chains in newborns, infants, children. TCRdb applied CATT to the reads for clone calling. The sample consists of 7,000 or so delta-chain clones, under 0.75% of them appearing once. Sequences were obtained from blood. These receptors came from a child who was a newborn, infant or young child, either healthy, febrile or measles-vaccinated (not recorded which).

With respect to this clone: The junction differs from germline at one of its ends, possibly a read error. The rearrangement links TRDV2 to TRDJ2, with 8 bases identical to TRDD3. Germline CDR1 reads GEAIGNYY; CDR2 reads EKD. The CDR3 has 16 amino acids. CDR3 in amino acids: CACDTLGAILTAQLFF. Here the CDR3 DNA reads TGTGCCTGTGACACACTGGGGGCTATTTTGACAGCCCAACTCTTCTTT.

Points on this clone: Translating this DNA gives a protein that differs at residue 3 from the TCRdb one, which belongs to a much larger clone; a read error is likely, and the protein shown is this translation. The gene calls are TRDV2 and TRDJ3; no definite D call. CDR3 length: 18 residues. Germline CDR1 and CDR2: GEAIGNYY and EKD. The CDR3 nucleotides read TGTGCCCGTGACACCGTACCTCCCAGCTCCTGGGACACCCGACAGATGTTTTTC. It yields the protein CARDTVPPSSWDTRQMFF.

As concerns this clone: Since a much larger clone is just one base distant, this may be a read error. This chain uses TRDV2 with TRDJ3; TRDD3 might be the D (5 bases). CDR1 is GEAIGNYY, CDR2 EKD, per germline. Trimming left V 3 bases short and J 0 bases short, with 8 bases between. This CDR3 comprises 16 residues. The CDR3 spells CACDPWGSWDTRQMFF. In nucleotides, the CDR3 is TGTGCCTGTGACCCTTGGGGCTCCTGGGACACCCGACAGATGTTTTTC.

This clone is classed as medium-sized. J is TRDJ3 and V is TRDV2; D possibly corresponds to TRDD3 (6 bases). The CDR3 has 17 residues. Germline CDR1 reads GEAIGNYY; CDR2 reads EKD. The ends were cut back, 2 bases at V and 0 bases at J, with 10 bases in the middle. The CDR3 nucleotides read TGTGCCTGTGACAGTACTGGGAGCTCCTGGGACACCCGACAGATGTTTTTC. As protein: CACDSTGSSWDTRQMFF.

This clone is deemed medium-sized. The rearrangement uses TRDV2 and TRDJ3; 8 positions agree with TRDD3. Per germline, CDR1 GEAIGNYY and CDR2 EKD. J gave up 4 bases and V 0 bases, and 10 bases lay outside the gene matches. The CDR3 covers 19 residues. CDR3 sequence reads: CACDTPGIQTSWDTRQMFF. The CDR3 DNA sequence: TGTGCCTGTGACACCCCGGGGATACAAACCTCATGGGACACCCGACAGATGTTTTTC.